This record looks at one TCR beta chain sequence and its context. This clonotype was detected ten times or more. Its antigen is still unknown. One base away there is no much larger clone; base qualities are not given. These data come from a study of identical twins (dated by TCRdb to the mid-2010s). As for the study more broadly: To test whether fetal clonotypes persist, the study used deep sequencing on TCR alpha and beta repertoires from monozygotic twins, unrelated adults of various ages, and cord blood. To rule out contamination, replicate twin experiments were performed at different times with different library preparation protocols. Broad study findings and their caveats: Zero-insertion analyses could be partly confounded by invariant T cells such as MAIT and iNKT, though diverse VJ usage argued against such confounding for most clonotypes. In monozygotic twins, out-of-frame TCR alpha sharing was systematically underestimated by recombination models, although the models agreed with sharing between unrelated individuals. Compared with coincidental sharing between unrelated individuals, out-of-frame TCR alpha sequences shared between twins showed an excess of sequences with low generation probability. In beta out-of-frame sequences, excess twin sharing was weaker, because having fewer shared sequences lowered the signal-to-noise ratio. Because the same donors could not be followed over many years, conclusions were based on cross-sectional statistical analysis. Fewer insertions were carried by abundant cord blood beta clonotypes; a weaker similar trend was observed in young adult naive repertoires, while no such trend was observed in memory repertoires.

Reading the germline V gene (reference sequence) gives CDR1 LGHDT and CDR2 YNNKEL. The CDR3 numbers 14 residues from cysteine through phenylalanine. Of the read, only the CDR3 DNA is kept; its 42 bases are in frame from base 1. The germline V and J ends show losses of 4 bases and 1 base respectively, and no gene match explains 1 base of the junction. Library preparation used 5' RACE. Instrument on record: Illumina HiSeq 2000. A universal primer binding site was added through template switching, and the final cDNA carried a unique molecular identifier so that TCR cDNA molecules could be counted accurately. Specific primers in the conserved constant-segment region were used to synthesize first-strand cDNA for TCR alpha and beta chains. To control for contamination, each cDNA library was double barcoded with a SMART-Mk sample barcode plus Illumina barcodes. TruSeq adapter sequences along with Illumina sample barcodes were introduced in two successive PCR steps. The Illumina HiSeq platform was used with custom primers to sequence TCR alpha and beta cDNA libraries. From the authors' description of their analysis: MiGEC was used to process raw reads and extract unique molecular identifiers, and MiXCR was used to find CDR3 positions. For each individual, recombination models were inferred using an EM algorithm with the repgenHMM and IGoR tools. The tcR package in R was used for shared clonotype analysis, with sharing normalized by the product of cloneset sizes. Out-of-frame nonproductive sequences were analyzed to study raw recombination free of thymic and clonal selection effects. TCRdb trimmed the raw reads at Q25, called clones with MiXCR and kept productive beta chains. For every CDR3 protein sequence, its rows merge into one entry that carries the most common genes and DNA. None of the V and J calls come from the authors' own analysis; TCRdb made them. In this sample the table shows more than 650,000 distinct CDR3 sequences, approximately 6.1% of which occur a single time. Roughly 1.8% of the sample goes to the ten largest clones.

Every donor in the study was a healthy Caucasian. The researchers also sequenced three unrelated adults who were not twins: a male aged 18 to 29, a male aged 50 to 60, and a female aged 50 to 60. Using Miltenyi CD45RO+ enrichment and human naive T-cell isolation kits, memory (CD45RO+) and naive T cells were isolated from PBMC. The chain uses TRBV3-1 and TRBJ2-7; 10 bases in the junction line up with TRBD1. The sample comprised naive T cells sorted from blood. The cell subset or site label, as the study defines it: cells isolated with a human naive T-cell isolation kit. The origin of this receptor is a young man in good health. Here the CDR3 is given as CASSRQGASYEQYF. Here is the DNA: TGTGCCAGCAGCCGACAGGGGGCTTCCTACGAGCAGTACTTC.